This T cell receptor (beta chain) was identified in a study of metastatic and nonmetastatic thyroid tumors. Study summary: Repertoire comparisons spanned blood and tumor or nodule tissue from malignant and benign thyroid patients. Study findings and constraints: When malignant thyroid tumors were compared with benign nodules, TCR beta diversity was reportedly significantly higher in the malignant tumors. This held in both blood and tumor samples.

Per germline, CDR1 KGHSH and CDR2 LQKENI. CDR3 length equals 13 residues. Not a single patient had been given any form of treatment at any point before undergoing thyroid surgery. Source study methods: Researchers built a distant-metastasis classifier for papillary thyroid cancer that drew on CDR3 differences across clinicopathological groups. TCRdb reprocessed the PCR reads via MiXCR. V and J calls and clone size were set by TCRdb, not the authors. The table lists tens of thousands of clones, about a quarter of them singletons. This clone appeared once. The antigen remains unidentified. One junction end disagrees with the germline gene, perhaps due to a read error.

The source of this sequence is a male donor with papillary thyroid cancer or a benign thyroid nodule (not recorded which). Some clones in this sample may be carry-over from other donors' samples. The rearrangement uses TRBV18 and TRBJ1-2, with TRBD1 as a possible D gene (6 bases). The sample consisted of blood. The CDR3 nucleotides are TGTGCCAGCTCACCTCACAGGGAGGCTGGCTACACATTC. It encodes CASSPHREAGYTF.